These T cell receptor beta chains were read from a single sample in a study of blood T cell repertoires in COVID-19. TCRdb's copy holds only in-frame clones and misses some; the assay was immunoSEQ multiplex PCR. The sample has fewer than 350,000 clones, around 86% seen once; the top ten hold approximately 5%. Sequenced: PBMCs or T cells enriched from blood (not recorded which). These receptor sequences come from a man aged 60 to 75 who had recovered from COVID-19. The CDR3 runs from the conserved cysteine through the conserved F or W. The order of the fields is J gene, clone size, D gene, V gene, CDR3 DNA, CDR3 protein. The D gene is left open where the match is weak. Where a row states a size, it is once, few, many or the class of an expanded clone; other rows omit it.

TRBJ2-2 NA TRBD1 TRBV5-6 TGTGCCAGCAGCTATGACAGGGGGATAGGGACCGGGGAGCTGTTTTTT CASSYDRGIGTGELFF
TRBJ2-7 NA TRBD2 TRBV28 TGTGCCAGCAGTTTACGAGGGAGGGCCTCGTACGAGCAGTACTTC CASSLRGRASYEQYF
TRBJ1-5 NA NA TRBV25-1 TGTGCCAGCAGTGACGGTCCAAGGGGTATCAATCAGCCCCAGCATTTT CASSDGPRGINQPQHF
TRBJ2-3 NA TRBD1 TRBV2 TGTGCCAGCTCCCGGGGACAGGGGACAGATACGCAGTATTTT CASSRGQGTDTQYF
TRBJ2-3 NA TRBD1 TRBV11-2 TGTGCCAGCAGCTCGGGACAGCCCGAAGATACGCAGTATTTT CASSSGQPEDTQYF
TRBJ1-2 few TRBD1 TRBV7-9 TGTGCCAGCAGCCCGGACAGGCCCTATGGCTACACCTTC CASSPDRPYGYTF
TRBJ1-1 NA NA TRBV19 TGTGCCAGTAGTACTACAGTTGAAGCTTTCTTT CASSTTVEAFF
TRBJ2-5 NA NA TRBV5-5 TGTGCCAGCAGCACCCGGACTACGCCAAACCAAGAGACCCAGTACTTC CASSTRTTPNQETQYF
TRBJ1-3 few TRBD1 TRBV9 TGTGCCAGCAGCGTAGAGGGGGCGAGAGGAAACACCATATATTTT CASSVEGARGNTIYF
TRBJ1-4 NA NA TRBV5-4 TGTGCCAGCAGCTTGTACTCACAGGCCGAGAGCCAACTGTTTTTT CASSLYSQAESQLFF
TRBJ2-7 NA TRBD2 TRBV2 TGTGCCAGCGGGGACTACTCGAGCTCCTACGAGCAGTACTTC CASGDYSSSYEQYF